Presented here are 26 T cell receptor beta chains from one specimen sequenced in a study of T cells after somatic rescue of genetic block. TCRdb's table, derived via immunoSEQ multiplex PCR, lists solely in-frame clones and lacks some. This sample has roughly 51,000 clones, with 95% to 96% found just once. Material for sequencing was peripheral blood mononuclear cells (PBMCs). The receptors stem from a child less than two years old.

The chain recombines TRBV25-1 with TRBJ1-5; D gene unclear. This CDR3 spans 14 amino acids. Germline values: CDR1 MGHDK, CDR2 SYGVNS. V lost 2 bases to trimming and J lost 6 bases, with 11 bases between them. The CDR3: CASSETGIGQPQHF. The CDR3 DNA reads TGTGCCAGCAGTGAAACGGGGATCGGTCAGCCCCAGCATTTT.

V usage is TRBV20-1 and J usage is TRBJ1-1; 7 nucleotides agree with TRBD1. This CDR3 is built from 11 residues. The germline CDR1 and CDR2 sequences are DFQATT and SNEGSKA (reference sequence). After removal of 7 bases from V and 3 bases from J, the junction contained 2 bases not matched to a gene. The CDR3 bases are TGCAGTGTCAGGGGGGACACTGAAGCTTTCTTT. This translates into CSVRGDTEAFF.

V is TRBV18 and J is TRBJ2-4; either TRBD1 or TRBD2 may supply D (5 bases each). V was pared by 3 bases and J by 0 bases, with 6 bases between. CDR1 is KGHSH and CDR2 is LQKENI in the germline V gene. The CDR3 is made up of 14 amino acids. The CDR3 DNA follows: TGTGCCAGCTCACCGGGGACAGCCAAAAACATTCAGTACTTC. Its protein is CASSPGTAKNIQYF.

This chain uses TRBV6-1 with TRBJ2-7; D may be TRBD1 or TRBD2 (5 bases each). The CDR3 runs to 14 residues. The germline V gene encodes CDR1 MNHNS and CDR2 SASEGT. Trimming shortened V by 2 bases and J by 1 base, and 9 bases separated the two germline ends. CDR3 nucleotide sequence: TGTGCCAGCAGTGAACACAGGAGGTCCTACGAGCAGTACTTC. Amino acids: CASSEHRRSYEQYF.

The V call is TRBV5-4, the J call TRBJ1-6, with D perhaps matching TRBD1 (6 bases). CDR3 length: 15 residues. V lost 0 bases, J lost 3 bases, and 7 bases lay in between. Germline lookup yields CDR1 SGHNT and CDR2 YYREEE (reference sequence). The CDR3 sequence is CASSLDRVYNSPLHF. CDR3 nucleotide sequence: TGTGCCAGCAGCTTGGACAGGGTCTATAATTCACCCCTCCACTTT.

V gene TRBV12-5 combines with J gene TRBJ1-6; D ambiguous. Germline CDR1 is LGHNT and CDR2 is FRNRAP. The V gene lost 5 bases and the J gene lost 7 bases, with 6 bases spanning the gap. This CDR3 spans 12 amino acids. CDR3 coding DNA: TGTGCTAGTGGTACCGGCAATTCACCCCTCCACTTT. This encodes CASGTGNSPLHF.

The chain recombines TRBV7-6 with TRBJ2-7; D gene uncertain. There are 13 residues in the CDR3. The germline V gene has CDR1 SGHVS and CDR2 FNYEAQ. Trimming took off 1 base at V and 3 bases at J, with 7 bases between the two ends. For the CDR3, the DNA is TGTGCCAGCAGCTTAGGGACGGTCTACGAGCAGTACTTC. Translation gives CASSLGTVYEQYF.

The chain carries TRBV10-3 and TRBJ1-5, with D uncertain. CDR3 size: 13 residues. V lost 4 bases and J 3 bases, leaving 7 bases between the germline ends. Germline lookup yields CDR1 ENHRY and CDR2 SYGVKD. CDR3 amino acids: CAISVTDNQPQHF. DNA of the CDR3: TGTGCCATCAGTGTTACGGACAATCAGCCCCAGCATTTT.

This clone has a single count. The V and J genes are TRBV5-1 and TRBJ1-3, with TRBD1 matching over 7 bases. CDR3 length: 14 amino acids. V dropped 0 bases and J dropped 3; count of bases not matched to a gene: 0. From germline, CDR1 is SGHRS and CDR2 YFSETQ. CDR3 residues: CASSLGQGGNTIYF. The DNA for the CDR3 is TGCGCCAGCAGCTTGGGACAGGGTGGAAACACCATATATTTT.

A remark on this clone: This specimen includes other DNA sequences encoding the same CDR3. The chain combines TRBV4-1 with TRBJ2-7, with D maybe TRBD1 (6 bases). Germline CDR1 reads MGHRA; CDR2 reads YSYEKL. V gave up 0 bases and J gave up 2 bases, with 11 bases separating them. The CDR3 is 15 residues long. The CDR3 is CASSQEGAGAYEQYF. As DNA, the CDR3 is TGCGCCAGCAGCCAAGAGGGGGCAGGGGCCTACGAGCAGTACTTC.

The V and J genes are TRBV28 and TRBJ1-1; D is undetermined. The CDR3 has 15 amino acids. V was clipped by 6 bases and J by 5 bases, with 19 bases between them. Germline V gene lookup returns CDR1 MDHEN and CDR2 SYDVKM. CDR3 region: CASSPLAQRTTEAFF. In DNA, the CDR3 is TGTGCCAGCAGCCCACTAGCCCAACGAACAACTGAAGCTTTCTTT.

The chain links TRBV4-2 to TRBJ1-2, with TRBD1 as a possible D gene (6 bases). Germline CDR1 reads LGHNA; CDR2 reads YNFKEQ. V was trimmed by 3 bases and J by 3 bases, leaving 14 bases between them. CDR3 size: 15 residues. Written as DNA, the CDR3 is TGTGCCAGCAGCCACGACCGGGACACCCACTATGGCTACACCTTC. As protein: CASSHDRDTHYGYTF.

The rearrangement joins TRBV5-4 to TRBJ1-1; D not resolved. The CDR3 is made up of 12 amino acids. Deletions cut 0 bases from V and 10 bases from J, with 10 bases between. Germline loops: CDR1 SGHNT, CDR2 YYREEE (reference sequence). CDR3 nucleotides: TGTGCCAGCAGCTTGGCTGGTGGCGCAGCTTTCTTT. Protein: CASSLAGGAAFF.

This chain connects TRBV7-9 to TRBJ2-5, with D possibly matching TRBD1 (6 bases). The CDR3 consists of 14 residues. Per the germline V gene, CDR1 is SEHNR and CDR2 is FQNEAQ (reference sequence). V was trimmed by 2 bases and J by 1 base, leaving 8 bases between them. DNA for the CDR3: TGTGCCAGCAGCTTAAGGGACATCCAAGAGACCCAGTACTTC. Its translation: CASSLRDIQETQYF.

The chain employs TRBV6-1 and TRBJ1-5; D unresolved. The CDR3 has 15 residues. The germline V gene encodes CDR1 MNHNS and CDR2 SASEGT. V shed 3 bases and J shed 7 bases, with 16 bases lying between them. CDR3 protein: CASSDSGGRKQPQHF. DNA of the CDR3: TGTGCCAGCAGTGACAGCGGAGGTAGAAAACAGCCCCAGCATTTT.

This chain uses TRBV21-1 with TRBJ2-5. TRBV21-1 is a known pseudogene. There are 12 residues in the CDR3. CDR3 loop: CALNNFQETQYF. The CDR3 nucleotides are TGTGCCTTAAACAACTTTCAAGAGACCCAGTACTTC.

Only one count was recorded for this clone. The same CDR3 can be traced to other DNA sequences in this sample. This sequence joins TRBV7-3 and TRBJ2-3; 10 nucleotides agree with TRBD2. V lost 3 bases and J lost 0; bases outside the gene matches: 0. The V gene's germline CDR1 is SGHTA and CDR2 FQGTGA. This CDR3 contains 15 residues. CDR3 in amino acids: CASSLTSGSTDTQYF. The CDR3 DNA reads as TGTGCCAGCAGCTTGACTAGCGGGAGCACAGATACGCAGTATTTT.

The genes are TRBV10-3 and TRBJ2-7; TRBD2 agrees at 10 bases. The J segment lost 3 bases and the V segment lost 3 bases, leaving 5 bases of the junction unmatched. This CDR3 has 15 residues. Germline-derived CDR1 and CDR2 are ENHRY and SYGVKD. CDR3 sequence: CAISDPSGRSYEQYF. Here the CDR3 DNA reads TGTGCCATCAGTGATCCTAGCGGGAGAAGCTACGAGCAGTACTTC.

This chain's CDR3 is CASSNRVLNTEAFF. Here the CDR3 DNA reads TGTGCCAGTAGTAACAGGGTTTTGAACACTGAAGCTTTCTTT. The rearrangement joins TRBV19 to TRBJ1-1; TRBD1 is a possible D gene (6 bases). Trimming removed 4 bases from V and 0 bases from J, with 9 bases in between. There are 14 residues in the CDR3. From germline, CDR1 is LNHDA and CDR2 SQIVND (reference sequence).

The chain is built from TRBV10-3 and TRBJ2-1; perhaps TRBD1 as D (5 bases). This CDR3 is built from 14 residues. Per germline, CDR1 ENHRY and CDR2 SYGVKD. V lost 3 bases and J 2 bases, leaving 8 bases between the germline ends. The DNA of the CDR3 is TGTGCCATCAGTGACAGGGCCCCCTACAATGAGCAGTTCTTC. Its protein is CAISDRAPYNEQFF.

The CDR3 DNA is TGTGCCAGCAGCTTAGCGACAGGGGGGGTCAGTGAGCAGTTCTTC. Translation gives CASSLATGGVSEQFF. The rearrangement links TRBV11-2 to TRBJ2-1; 9 nucleotides match TRBD1. Trimming at V came to 1 base and at J to 9 bases, leaving 7 bases not matched to a gene. The CDR3 is made up of 15 amino acids. Germline V gene data show CDR1 as SGHAT and CDR2 as FQNNGV.

This chain connects TRBV10-3 to TRBJ2-7; D possibly corresponds to TRBD2 (5 bases). V gave up 3 bases and J gave up 0 bases, with 15 bases separating them. The length of the CDR3 is 16 residues. The V gene's germline CDR1 is ENHRY and CDR2 SYGVKD. CDR3 amino acids: CAISEFGLLSSYEQYF. The CDR3 DNA follows: TGTGCCATCAGTGAATTTGGACTCTTGAGCTCCTACGAGCAGTACTTC.

The gene calls are TRBV27 and TRBJ2-3; 8 bases map to TRBD2. V was pared by 6 bases and J by 1 base, with 0 bases of the junction left unmatched. The CDR3 length is 13 residues. Germline V gene sequence: CDR1 MNHEY, CDR2 SMNVEV (reference sequence). In DNA form, the CDR3 reads TGTGCCAGCAGGACTAGCGGCACAGATACGCAGTATTTT. Its protein product is CASRTSGTDTQYF.

The chain carries TRBV10-3 and TRBJ2-5, with 8 bases that match TRBD1. The germline V gene encodes CDR1 ENHRY and CDR2 SYGVKD. J was trimmed by 2 bases and V by 4 bases; bases with no gene match: 0. The CDR3 has 13 amino acids. The CDR3 protein is CAISGTGQETQYF. In DNA, the CDR3 is TGTGCCATCAGTGGGACAGGGCAAGAGACCCAGTACTTC.

The chain carries TRBV4-1 and TRBJ1-5; D is uncertain. Germline V gives CDR1 MGHRA, CDR2 YSYEKL. The germline V and J ends were trimmed by 1 base and 1 base, with 8 bases remaining between them. This CDR3 has 15 amino acids. The CDR3 DNA follows: TGCGCCAGCAGCCAAGTTCAGAGGAGCAATCAGCCCCAGCATTTT. Translating it yields CASSQVQRSNQPQHF.

The chain couples TRBV29-1 to TRBJ1-1; TRBD1 matches at 7 bases. The germline CDR1 and CDR2 sequences are SQVTM and ANQGSEA. V lost 3 bases, J lost 5 bases, and 0 bases stayed unmatched. This CDR3 is 11 amino acids long. The CDR3 coding sequence is TGCAGCGTTGACAGGGGGACTGAAGCTTTCTTT. It specifies CSVDRGTEAFF.